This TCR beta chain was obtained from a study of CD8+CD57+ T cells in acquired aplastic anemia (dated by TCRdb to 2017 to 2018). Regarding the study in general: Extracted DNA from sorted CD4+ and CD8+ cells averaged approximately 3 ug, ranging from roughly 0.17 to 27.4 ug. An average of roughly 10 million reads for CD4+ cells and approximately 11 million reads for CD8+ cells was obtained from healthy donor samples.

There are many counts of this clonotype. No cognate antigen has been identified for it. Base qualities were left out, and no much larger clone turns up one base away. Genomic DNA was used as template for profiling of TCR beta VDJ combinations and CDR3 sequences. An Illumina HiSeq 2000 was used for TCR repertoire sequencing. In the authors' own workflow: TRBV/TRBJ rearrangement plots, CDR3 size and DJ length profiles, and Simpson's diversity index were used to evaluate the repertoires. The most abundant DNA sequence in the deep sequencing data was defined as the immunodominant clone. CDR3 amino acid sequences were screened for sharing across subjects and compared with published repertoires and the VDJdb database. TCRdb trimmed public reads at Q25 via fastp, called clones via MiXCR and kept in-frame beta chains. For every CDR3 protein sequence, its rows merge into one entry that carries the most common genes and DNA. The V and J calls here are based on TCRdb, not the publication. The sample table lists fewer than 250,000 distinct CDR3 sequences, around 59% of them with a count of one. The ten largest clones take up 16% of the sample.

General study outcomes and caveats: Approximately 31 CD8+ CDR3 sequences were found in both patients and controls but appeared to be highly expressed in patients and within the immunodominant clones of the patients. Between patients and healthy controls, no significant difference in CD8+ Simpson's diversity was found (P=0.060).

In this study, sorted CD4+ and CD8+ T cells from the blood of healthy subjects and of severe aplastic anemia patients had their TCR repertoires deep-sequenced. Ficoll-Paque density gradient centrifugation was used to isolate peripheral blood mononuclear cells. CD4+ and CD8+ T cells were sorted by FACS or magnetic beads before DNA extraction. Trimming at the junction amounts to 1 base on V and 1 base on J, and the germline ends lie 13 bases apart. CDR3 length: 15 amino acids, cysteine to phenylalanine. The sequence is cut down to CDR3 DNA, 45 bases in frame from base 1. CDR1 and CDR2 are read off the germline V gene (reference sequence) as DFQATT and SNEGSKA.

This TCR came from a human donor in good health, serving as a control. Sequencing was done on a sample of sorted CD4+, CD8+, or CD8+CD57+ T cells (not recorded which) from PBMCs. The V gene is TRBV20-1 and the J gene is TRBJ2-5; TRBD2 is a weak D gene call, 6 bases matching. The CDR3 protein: CSARGGGELQETQYF. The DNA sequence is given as TGCAGTGCTAGAGGGGGCGGGGAGCTCCAAGAGACCCAGTACTTC.